This paragraph covers one T cell receptor beta chain sequence. What it binds is unknown. The entry originates in a study of shared clonotypes between healthy human individuals. Study-wide background: CD4 naive cells filled three plates per donor, CD4 memory three, CD8 naive two and CD8 memory one. General study points: Though the depth was large, rarefaction showed that sorted-subset sequencing was incomplete. Generally, estimated richness proved larger in naive subsets than it did in memory subsets.

Here immunoSEQ multiplex PCR was the method, and the copy in TCRdb shows in-frame clones only, minus some. The table has 550,000 to 600,000 clones, roughly 98% seen once. Positive CCR7 selection of CD45RO-negative cells yielded the naive CD8 cells, and terminally differentiated effector memory CD45RA+ cells were excluded. What was sequenced was naive CD8+ T cells sorted from blood. This receptor was taken from a man aged 30 to 39 in good health.

The CDR3 DNA is TGTGCCAGCAGCGGCCAGGGCCTTCCCGGGGAGCTGTTTTTT. Amino acids: CASSGQGLPGELFF. J is TRBJ2-2 and V is TRBV9; a possible D gene is TRBD1 (5 bases). Germline V gives CDR1 SGDLS, CDR2 YYNGEE. This CDR3 region has 14 residues. Trimming pared 3 bases from V and 6 bases from J, leaving 12 bases between.